Listed below are T cell receptor beta chains from one sample, sequenced in a study of T cells in Graves' hyperthyroidism and ophthalmopathy. TCRdb re-derived calls from the multiplex PCR reads in MiXCR, one entry per CDR3 protein. The table records about 640,000 distinct CDR3 sequences, about 14% of them present only once. Material for sequencing was blood. These receptors all stem from a woman in her fifties or sixties with Graves' ophthalmopathy. The CDR3 runs from the conserved cysteine through the conserved F or W. The D gene is left open where the match is weak. Some rows have no size entry. The others give once, few or many, or a class for an expanded clone.

clone size: few
V gene: TRBV9
D gene: NA
J gene: TRBJ1-2
CDR3 DNA: TGTGCCAGCAGCGTAGAGCCGGGCGTAAGCTATGGCTACACCTTC
CDR3 protein: CASSVEPGVSYGYTF

clone size: NA
V gene: TRBV7-3
D gene: NA
J gene: TRBJ2-6
CDR3 DNA: TGTGCCAGCAGCTTTTTTTCGTCAATCTCTGGGGCCAACGTCCTGACTTTC
CDR3 protein: CASSFFSSISGANVLTF

clone size: NA
V gene: TRBV20-1
D gene: TRBD2
J gene: TRBJ2-1
CDR3 DNA: TGCAGTGCTAGAGACCCTCTAGCGGGAGCCTACAATGAGCAGTTCTTC
CDR3 protein: CSARDPLAGAYNEQFF

clone size: many
V gene: TRBV28
D gene: TRBD1
J gene: TRBJ1-6
CDR3 DNA: TGTGCCAGCAGTACCGGGACAGTGACCAATTCACCCCTCCACTTT
CDR3 protein: CASSTGTVTNSPLHF

clone size: many
V gene: TRBV3-1
D gene: NA
J gene: TRBJ2-5
CDR3 DNA: TGTGCCAGCAGCCAAGATTGGGCGGGGCAAGAGACCCAGTACTTC
CDR3 protein: CASSQDWAGQETQYF

clone size: few
V gene: TRBV28
D gene: NA
J gene: TRBJ1-6
CDR3 DNA: TGTGCCAGCAGTTTAAGCCCACAGTCTAGCTCCTATAATTCACCCCTCCACTTT
CDR3 protein: CASSLSPQSSSYNSPLHF

clone size: many
V gene: TRBV7-3
D gene: NA
J gene: TRBJ2-3
CDR3 DNA: TGTGCCAGCAGCCCCCGGGGGACTAGCACAGATACGCAGTATTTT
CDR3 protein: CASSPRGTSTDTQYF

clone size: many
V gene: TRBV20-1
D gene: NA
J gene: TRBJ2-7
CDR3 DNA: TGCAGTGCTAGAGAACGAGAGAACGAGCAGTACTTC
CDR3 protein: CSARERENEQYF

clone size: many
V gene: TRBV6-1
D gene: TRBD2
J gene: TRBJ2-1
CDR3 DNA: TGTGCCAGCAGTCTAACTAGCGAGATCTTAAACAATGAGCAGTTCTTC
CDR3 protein: CASSLTSEILNNEQFF

clone size: many
V gene: TRBV3-1
D gene: TRBD2
J gene: TRBJ2-7
CDR3 DNA: TGTGCCAGCAGCCTGCGCGCGGGAGTACGCGAGCAGTACTTC
CDR3 protein: CASSLRAGVREQYF

clone size: many
V gene: TRBV29-1
D gene: NA
J gene: TRBJ2-3
CDR3 DNA: TGCAGCGTTGAACCGGGCATACACCCTAGCACAGATACGCAGTATTTT
CDR3 protein: CSVEPGIHPSTDTQYF

clone size: few
V gene: TRBV5-8
D gene: NA
J gene: TRBJ2-7
CDR3 DNA: TGTGCCAGCAGCTTTGGCGGATCCCTCCCTTCCTACGAGCAGTACTTC
CDR3 protein: CASSFGGSLPSYEQYF

clone size: NA
V gene: TRBV14
D gene: NA
J gene: TRBJ1-6
CDR3 DNA: TGTGCCAGCAGCCAAGATTTCGGGGGATGGGATTCACCCCTCCACTTT
CDR3 protein: CASSQDFGGWDSPLHF

clone size: NA
V gene: TRBV20-1
D gene: TRBD2
J gene: TRBJ2-3
CDR3 DNA: TGCAGTGCTAGAGGACTAGCGAATACGCAGTATTTT
CDR3 protein: CSARGLANTQYF

clone size: NA
V gene: TRBV27
D gene: NA
J gene: TRBJ1-1
CDR3 DNA: TGTGCCAGCAGTTATAGGGTTGGATACACTGAAGCTTTCTTT
CDR3 protein: CASSYRVGYTEAFF

clone size: many
V gene: TRBV5-5
D gene: TRBD2
J gene: TRBJ2-1
CDR3 DNA: TGTGCCAGTCTGCCGCGTCTAGCGGTTTACAATGAGCAGTTCTTC
CDR3 protein: CASLPRLAVYNEQFF